This T cell receptor beta chain was obtained from a study of cytomegalovirus exposure and HLA in healthy donors. Study findings and constraints: There were 150 to 200 TCR beta chains listed as cytomegalovirus-associated.

A word on this clone: Its specificity is unknown.

The PCR used 60 Vbeta and 13 Jbeta primers. The protocol was immunoSEQ multiplex PCR, while the TCRdb copy is restricted to in-frame clones and leaves out a portion. The sample table sets out 60,000 to 75,000 clones. Material for sequencing was PBMCs. This clonotype was obtained from a woman aged 25 to 39 in good health and CMV-seronegative.

The CDR3: CASSMTGGSQETQYF. The CDR3 DNA reads as TGCGCCAGCAGCATGACAGGGGGTAGTCAAGAGACCCAGTACTTC. The chain couples TRBV5-1 to TRBJ2-5; the match to TRBD1 covers 9 bases. The V segment lost 4 bases and the J segment 2 bases; nucleotides outside the gene matches: 6. The CDR3 length is 15 residues. Germline lookup yields CDR1 SGHRS and CDR2 YFSETQ.